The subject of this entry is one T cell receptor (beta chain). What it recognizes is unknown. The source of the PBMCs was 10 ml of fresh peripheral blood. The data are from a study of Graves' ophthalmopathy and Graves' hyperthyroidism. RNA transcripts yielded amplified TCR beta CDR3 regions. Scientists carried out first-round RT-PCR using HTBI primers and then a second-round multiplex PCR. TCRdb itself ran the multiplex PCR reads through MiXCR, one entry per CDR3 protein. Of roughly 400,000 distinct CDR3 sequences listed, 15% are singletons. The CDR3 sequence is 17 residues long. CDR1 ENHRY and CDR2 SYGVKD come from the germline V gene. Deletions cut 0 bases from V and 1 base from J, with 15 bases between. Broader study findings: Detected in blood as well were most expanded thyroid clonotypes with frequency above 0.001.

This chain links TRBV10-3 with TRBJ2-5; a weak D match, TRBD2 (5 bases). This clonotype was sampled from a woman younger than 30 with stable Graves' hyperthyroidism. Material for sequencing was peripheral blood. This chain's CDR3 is CAISESSLGRSQETQYF. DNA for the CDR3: TGTGCCATCAGTGAGTCCTCACTAGGAAGAAGCCAAGAGACCCAGTACTTC.